A selection of T cell receptor beta chains follows, all from one sample in a study of T cell repertoires in cytomegalovirus infection. TCRdb ran MiXCR on the reads and lists one entry per CDR3 protein. In the table there are under 300,000 distinct CDR3 sequences, 20% to 25% of which are singletons. Their recognized antigens are unknown. Sequencing was performed on cultured PBMCs, taken from culture after CMV antigen stimulation. The receptors originated from a human donor in good health (CMV status not recorded). Some clones in this sample may be carry-over from other donors' samples. Both conserved end residues are part of each CDR3. The D gene is left open where the match is weak. Clone size, where shown, is once, few, many, or a class for clones that have expanded.

clone size	V gene	J gene	D gene	CDR3 DNA	CDR3 protein
few	TRBV23-1	TRBJ2-3	TRBD1	TGCGCCAGCAGTCGCGACCGGGACAGGGGTACAGATACGCAGTATTTT	CASSRDRDRGTDTQYF
-	TRBV6-2/TRBV6-3	TRBJ2-1	-	TGTGCCAGCAGTTACTTGTACAATGAGCAGTTCTTC	CASSYLYNEQFF
-	TRBV19	TRBJ1-5	TRBD1	TGTGCCAGCCGGGACAGGGGGCATAGTCAGCCCCAGCATTTT	CASRDRGHSQPQHF
few	TRBV29-1	TRBJ2-7	-	TGCAGCGTTGAAAGCAGCTACGAGCAGTACTTC	CSVESSYEQYF
few	TRBV28	TRBJ2-1	-	TGTGCCAGCAGTTTATTAACCGGGACACTAGTCCCCAATGAGCAGTTCTTC	CASSLLTGTLVPNEQFF
-	TRBV3-1	TRBJ2-5	TRBD2	TGTGCCAGCAGCCAAGTTAGCGGGAGAGAGACCCAGTACTTC	CASSQVSGRETQYF
many	TRBV7-2	TRBJ1-4	-	TGTGCCAGCAGCATTGTGGGTGAAAAACTGTTTTTT	CASSIVGEKLFF
few	TRBV29-1	TRBJ2-1	-	TGCAGCGTTGAAGATCGGGTCTTTACTAGCCGCTCTTACAATGAGCAGTTCTTC	CSVEDRVFTSRSYNEQFF
many	TRBV7-2	TRBJ2-3	-	TGTGCCAGCAGCTTAGGGCTGTCCGCAGATACGCAGTATTTT	CASSLGLSADTQYF
-	TRBV19	TRBJ1-1	-	TGTGCCAGTAGTTTTCAGGCAGGGGTTGACACTGAAGCTTTCTTT	CASSFQAGVDTEAFF
-	TRBV5-1	TRBJ2-6	TRBD1	TGCGCCAGCAGCTTGGAAGGGACAGCTTACTCTGGGGCCAACGTCCTGACTTTC	CASSLEGTAYSGANVLTF
few	TRBV4-1	TRBJ1-3	-	TGCGCCAGCAGCCAAGCCATCTCTGGAAACACCATATATTTT	CASSQAISGNTIYF
few	TRBV7-6	TRBJ2-3	-	TGTGCCAGCAGCATGATGGCGGAAAGCACAGATACGCAGTATTTT	CASSMMAESTDTQYF
-	TRBV18	TRBJ2-5	-	TGTGCCAGCTCACGGTCCGGGCCGGCGGGGGAGACCCAGTACTTC	CASSRSGPAGETQYF
-	TRBV23-1	TRBJ2-7	-	TGCGCCAGCAGTCAATATCAGGTTCTATACGAGCAGTACTTC	CASSQYQVLYEQYF
-	TRBV10-3	TRBJ2-5	-	TGTGCCATCAGTGAGTCGTTAGTTTTATTGGAGACCCAGTACTTC	CAISESLVLLETQYF
many	TRBV7-9	TRBJ2-1	-	TGTGCCAGCAGCTTAGTTGGTGGTTACAATGAGCAGTTCTTC	CASSLVGGYNEQFF
few	TRBV4-3	TRBJ1-1	-	TGCGCCAGCAGCCAAGGGTCAGGAGAAGCTTTCTTT	CASSQGSGEAFF
few	TRBV7-2	TRBJ2-5	TRBD2	TGTGCCAGCAGTCGTAGCGGGAGGGCAGAGACCCAGTACTTC	CASSRSGRAETQYF
-	TRBV28	TRBJ1-2	TRBD1	TGTGCCAGCAGGGGAGCAGGGGGTCTAGGCTATGGCTACACCTTC	CASRGAGGLGYGYTF
-	TRBV5-1	TRBJ1-1	TRBD1	TGCGCCAGCAGCTTGGTGGGACAGGGGGCTACTGAAGCTTTCTTT	CASSLVGQGATEAFF
-	TRBV4-1	TRBJ2-5	-	TGCGCCAGCAGCCTCCACAATTCTGACGGGTACCAAGAGACCCAGTACTTC	CASSLHNSDGYQETQYF
once	TRBV19	TRBJ1-1	TRBD1	TGTGCCAGTACCAGATTCCGGGACAGGGGGTTGAACACTGAAGCTTTCTTT	CASTRFRDRGLNTEAFF
few	TRBV2	TRBJ1-5	-	TGTGCCAGCAGACGACAACGGAATCAGGCCCAGCATTTT	CASRRQRNQAQHF
few	TRBV28	TRBJ2-7	-	TGTGCCAGCAACGGGAGTAGCAGAAGAAGAAGCTCCTACGAGCAGTACTTC	CASNGSSRRRSSYEQYF
few	TRBV7-2	TRBJ2-3	-	TGTGCCAGCAGCTTCAAGAACACAGATACGCAGTATTTT	CASSFKNTDTQYF
-	TRBV6-5	TRBJ2-2	TRBD2	TGTGCCAGCAGTTTCCGAGGGCTAGCGGGGAACACCGGGGAGCTGTTTTTT	CASSFRGLAGNTGELFF
few	TRBV29-1	TRBJ2-1	-	TGCAGCGTTGCCTCGAGCTCCTACAATGAGCAGTTCTTC	CSVASSSYNEQFF
few	TRBV6-6	TRBJ2-1	-	TGTGCCAGCGGCGGCGCGCGGAACAATGAGCAGTTCTTC	CASGGARNNEQFF
few	TRBV4-2	TRBJ1-4	-	TGTGCCAGCAGCCAAGAAGGAGGGGCCGGTGAAAAACTGTTTTTT	CASSQEGGAGEKLFF
many	TRBV6-2/TRBV6-3	TRBJ1-5	TRBD1	TGTGCCAGCAGTCACGACAGGGGGCGAACAGACCATTTT	CASSHDRGRTDHF
few	TRBV4-3	TRBJ2-7	TRBD1	TGCGCCAGCAGCCAAGCCGGACAGGGCTACGAGCAGTACTTC	CASSQAGQGYEQYF
-	TRBV20-1	TRBJ2-7	-	TGCAGTGCTAGTCTCCGGGCCGTCTACGAGCAGTACTTC	CSASLRAVYEQYF
-	TRBV20-1	TRBJ1-2	-	TGCAGTGCTAGAGACCTGCCAAAGAATGGCTACACCTTC	CSARDLPKNGYTF
-	TRBV15	TRBJ2-5	-	TGTGCCACCAGCAGCCTTAGTGGGGCCCAGTACTTC	CATSSLSGAQYF
-	TRBV28	TRBJ2-7	TRBD2	TGTGCCAGCAGTTTAAACCCCGAGACTAGCGGGAGGGCTTCCTACGAGCAGTACTTC	CASSLNPETSGRASYEQYF
-	TRBV6-6	TRBJ2-6	TRBD1	TGTGCCAGCACCAAACAGGGGACGGCCTCTGGGGCCAACGTCCTGACTTTC	CASTKQGTASGANVLTF